This T cell receptor beta chain emerged from a study of neurological immune-mediated disorders. Study-level results: Across subjects, no CDR3 amino acid sequence appeared in expanded clones of more than one subject, a finding that suggested private repertoires in all groups.

This clonotype has at least ten counts. Its antigen is currently unknown. V lost 5 bases, J lost 7 bases, and 8 bases lay in between. The CDR3 length is 12 residues. Per germline, CDR1 MNHEY and CDR2 SMNVEV (reference sequence). From the 5' RACE reads, TCRdb called clonotypes with MiXCR, one entry per CDR3 protein. This sample yields around 55,000 distinct CDR3 sequences, of which more than 3% are seen a single time; 1.5% to 2% belongs to the top ten. The genes are TRBV27 and TRBJ2-2; D perhaps matches TRBD2 (5 bases). Sequences were obtained from CD4+ T cells from blood. This clonotype originated in a woman in her forties with multiple sclerosis. The CDR3 DNA follows: TGTGCCAGCAGTCTTCGGGGCGGGGAGCTGTTTTTT. Its translation: CASSLRGGELFF.